These 10 T cell receptor beta chains share one sample of origin, sequenced in a study of regulatory T cells in long-lasting Graves disease. Investigators prepared the TCR beta libraries by applying iRepertoire HTBI primers and Arm-PCR of CDR3 regions. Via MiXCR, TCRdb re-called the multiplex PCR reads, giving one row per CDR3 protein. The sample shows hundreds of thousands of distinct CDR3 sequences, over 15% of them seen only once. Time point reported: newly diagnosed GD, antithyroid drugs for less than 3 months. From PBMCs, RNA was extracted and then used to make the TCR library. This same sample was also part of a study on T cells in Graves' hyperthyroidism and ophthalmopathy.

Sample: peripheral blood mononuclear cells (PBMCs), taken at new diagnosis, from a patient treated with antithyroid drugs. The receptors stem from a man aged 40-55 years with Graves disease.

In this sample, this clonotype turned up many times. This chain joins TRBV28 and TRBJ2-7; 8 bases align to TRBD2. CDR3 length: 15 amino acids. Unmatched junction bases numbered 5, after V lost 3 bases and J lost 1 base. Germline V lookup: CDR1 MDHEN, CDR2 SYDVKM. This CDR3 is CASSFGGARSYEQYF. The CDR3 DNA follows: TGTGCCAGCAGTTTCGGGGGGGCACGATCCTACGAGCAGTACTTC.

This clonotype was seen at least ten times. The chain combines TRBV5-1 with TRBJ2-1, with a weak D call TRBD2 (5 bases). Germline lookup yields CDR1 SGHRS and CDR2 YFSETQ. The ends were cut back, 3 bases at V and 0 bases at J, with 10 bases in the middle. The CDR3 length is 15 residues. Here the CDR3 reads CASSSDGISYNEQFF. CDR3 DNA sequence: TGCGCCAGCAGCTCGGACGGGATCTCCTACAATGAGCAGTTCTTC.

The gene calls are TRBV19 and TRBJ2-1, with 12 positions matching TRBD1. The CDR3 is 14 residues long. Unmatched junction bases numbered 2, after V lost 4 bases and J lost 7 bases. Germline-derived CDR1 and CDR2 are LNHDA and SQIVND (reference sequence). The CDR3 here is CASSRDRGQNEQFF. CDR3 nucleotide sequence: TGTGCCAGTAGTAGGGACAGGGGGCAGAATGAGCAGTTCTTC.

In this sample, this clonotype turned up many times. The CDR3: CASSIGSGTGIGEKLFF. CDR3 nucleotides: TGTGCCAGCAGCATAGGGTCCGGGACAGGGATCGGGGAAAAACTGTTTTTT. The chain uses TRBV7-8 and TRBJ1-4; TRBD1 matches at 9 bases. Germline CDR1 and CDR2: SGHVS and FQNEAQ. The junction had 15 bases not matched to a gene; V was cut back by 5 bases and J by 8 bases. The CDR3 extends over 17 amino acids.

Points on this clonotype: A much larger clone lies one base from this, so it may be a read error. The CDR3 region is CASRDGGEQFF. In DNA form, the CDR3 reads TGTGCCAGCAGGGACGGCGGAGAGCAGTTCTTC. The rearrangement uses TRBV2 and TRBJ2-1, with D unclear. Trimming took 6 bases from V and 10 from J, leaving 10 bases between them. Looked up from germline, CDR1 is SNHLY and CDR2 is FYNNEI. CDR3 length: 11 amino acids. The full variable domain, its missing parts supplied by reference TRBV2 and TRBJ2-1, is EPEVTQTPSHQVTQMGQEVILRCVPISNHLYFYWYRQILGQKVEFLVSFYNNEISEKSEIFDDQFSVERPDGSNFTLKIRSTKLEDSAMYFCASRDGGEQFFGPGTRLTVL.

This clonotype was seen ten or more times. This chain links TRBV27 with TRBJ2-5; no clear D. This CDR3 region has 14 residues. V was shortened by 5 bases and J by 3 bases, with 13 bases between the two germline ends. From germline, CDR1 is MNHEY and CDR2 SMNVEV (reference sequence). The CDR3 sequence: CASSIVGIEETQYF. The DNA for the CDR3 is TGTGCCAGCAGTATCGTAGGGATCGAAGAGACCCAGTACTTC.

CDR3 sequence reads: CASSEGYHRAFF. DNA for the CDR3: TGTGCCAGCAGTGAAGGGTACCATCGGGCTTTCTTT. The gene calls are TRBV6-2 or TRBV6-3 and TRBJ1-1; no definite D call. The CDR3 length is 12 residues. From germline, CDR1 is MNHEY and CDR2 SVGEGT. Trimming removed 5 bases from V and 11 bases from J, with 15 bases in between.

This clonotype was picked up many times. The chain carries TRBV20-1 and TRBJ2-3, with D maybe TRBD2 (6 bases). CDR1 and CDR2 (germline): DFQATT, SNEGSKA (reference sequence). This CDR3 contains 15 residues. Between the trimmed V and J ends, which lost 5 bases and 1 base, there was a span of 16 bases. The DNA for the CDR3 is TGCAGTGCTTTTCCCCGGGGGAGCCGCACAGATACGCAGTATTTT. Translation: CSAFPRGSRTDTQYF.

The chain carries TRBV10-3 and TRBJ1-5; TRBD1 matches at 11 bases. Germline CDR1 is ENHRY and CDR2 is SYGVKD. Trimming took 5 bases from V and 2 from J; bases not matched to a gene: 2. CDR3 length: 15 residues. The CDR3 DNA follows: TGTGCCATCAGTTCGGGACAGGGGGGCAATCAGCCCCAGCATTTT. Amino acids: CAISSGQGGNQPQHF.

The chain carries TRBV4-1 and TRBJ2-5, with 8 bases aligning to TRBD1. Germline V gives CDR1 MGHRA, CDR2 YSYEKL. V shed 3 bases, J shed 2 bases, and the junction held 5 bases outside the gene matches. This CDR3 comprises 15 residues. This CDR3 reads CASSQPDRAQETQYF. The CDR3 DNA is TGCGCCAGCAGCCAGCCGGACAGGGCGCAAGAGACCCAGTACTTC.